The rows below give T cell receptor beta chains drawn from one sample of a study of OX40 agonist ivuxolimab in advanced cancers. Only in-frame clones appear in the TCRdb table, and some are missing; sequencing was by immunoSEQ multiplex PCR. The sample includes under 75,000 clones, 86% of them seen just once. Sequences were derived from CD4+ or CD8+ T cells sorted from blood, sampled in a trial of the OX40 agonist ivuxolimab. All receptors come from an adult with an advanced solid tumor such as melanoma, head and neck, liver or kidney cancer. Both conserved end residues are part of each CDR3. Fields, in order: clone size, J gene, V gene, D gene, CDR3 protein, CDR3 DNA. A D gene is named only where the DNA matches it firmly. Part of the rows lack a size; the others show once, few, many or a class for expanded clones.

abundance: NA
j_gene: TRBJ2-3
v_gene: TRBV4-3
d_gene: NA
CDR3aa: CASSQVLGSRDTQYF
CDR3nt: TGCGCCAGCAGCCAAGTGTTAGGCTCCCGAGATACGCAGTATTTT

abundance: NA
j_gene: TRBJ2-7
v_gene: TRBV11-3
d_gene: TRBD1
CDR3aa: CASSLGGQGNHEQYF
CDR3nt: TGTGCCAGCAGCTTGGGTGGACAGGGGAACCACGAGCAGTACTTC

abundance: few
j_gene: TRBJ2-7
v_gene: TRBV7-2
d_gene: NA
CDR3aa: CASSLAAGSYEQYF
CDR3nt: TGTGCCAGCAGCTTAGCCGCGGGCTCCTACGAGCAGTACTTC

abundance: NA
j_gene: TRBJ2-1
v_gene: TRBV11-3
d_gene: TRBD2
CDR3aa: CASSLVSGLAGNNEQFF
CDR3nt: TGTGCCAGCAGCTTAGTATCGGGACTAGCGGGAAATAATGAGCAGTTCTTC

abundance: NA
j_gene: TRBJ2-7
v_gene: TRBV6-1
d_gene: NA
CDR3aa: CASSEDPGHITEQYF
CDR3nt: TGTGCCAGCAGTGAAGATCCGGGACACATCACCGAGCAGTACTTC

abundance: few
j_gene: TRBJ2-7
v_gene: TRBV28
d_gene: NA
CDR3aa: CASSSPGRREQYF
CDR3nt: TGTGCCAGCAGTTCCCCGGGCCGGAGGGAGCAGTACTTC

abundance: NA
j_gene: TRBJ2-6
v_gene: TRBV10-3
d_gene: NA
CDR3aa: CAISESGFSGANVLTF
CDR3nt: TGTGCCATCAGTGAGTCTGGGTTCTCTGGGGCCAACGTCCTGACTTTC

abundance: NA
j_gene: TRBJ2-3
v_gene: TRBV11-3
d_gene: TRBD2
CDR3aa: CASSLGTSGPTDTQYF
CDR3nt: TGTGCCAGCAGCTTAGGGACTAGCGGTCCCACAGATACGCAGTATTTT

abundance: once
j_gene: TRBJ1-2
v_gene: TRBV27
d_gene: NA
CDR3aa: CATRTAYNYGYTF
CDR3nt: TGTGCCACCAGGACAGCATATAACTATGGCTACACCTTC

abundance: NA
j_gene: TRBJ2-3
v_gene: TRBV2
d_gene: NA
CDR3aa: CASWRFGGDTQYF
CDR3nt: TGTGCCAGCTGGAGGTTCGGGGGAGATACGCAGTATTTT

abundance: NA
j_gene: TRBJ2-7
v_gene: TRBV27
d_gene: TRBD1
CDR3aa: CASSLAYDRGRYEQYF
CDR3nt: TGTGCCAGCAGTTTAGCCTATGACAGGGGCCGGTACGAGCAGTACTTC

abundance: NA
j_gene: TRBJ1-2
v_gene: TRBV20-1
d_gene: NA
CDR3aa: CSARHPYGYTF
CDR3nt: TGCAGTGCTAGACACCCCTATGGCTACACCTTC

abundance: NA
j_gene: TRBJ2-5
v_gene: TRBV20-1
d_gene: NA
CDR3aa: CSATSGRTQYF
CDR3nt: TGCAGTGCTACCTCGGGGCGGACCCAGTACTTC

abundance: NA
j_gene: TRBJ1-5
v_gene: TRBV25-1
d_gene: NA
CDR3aa: CASSDRTGSNQPQHF
CDR3nt: TGTGCCAGCAGTGACCGCACAGGGTCCAATCAGCCCCAGCATTTT

abundance: NA
j_gene: TRBJ1-1
v_gene: TRBV19
d_gene: NA
CDR3aa: CASSTGGGSTEAFF
CDR3nt: TGTGCCAGTAGTACAGGTGGGGGGAGCACTGAAGCTTTCTTT

abundance: NA
j_gene: TRBJ1-1
v_gene: TRBV7-2
d_gene: NA
CDR3aa: CASSLAGVPRSAEAFF
CDR3nt: TGTGCCAGCAGCTTAGCCGGGGTCCCACGGAGCGCTGAAGCTTTCTTT

abundance: NA
j_gene: TRBJ2-1
v_gene: TRBV7-2
d_gene: TRBD2
CDR3aa: CASSLSGTNNEQFF
CDR3nt: TGTGCCAGCAGCCTTAGCGGGACCAACAATGAGCAGTTCTTC

abundance: NA
j_gene: TRBJ2-7
v_gene: TRBV7-2
d_gene: TRBD2
CDR3aa: CASSSRWLAGGYEQYF
CDR3nt: TGTGCCAGCAGCTCACGATGGCTAGCGGGAGGCTACGAGCAGTACTTC

abundance: NA
j_gene: TRBJ2-1
v_gene: TRBV6-6
d_gene: TRBD1
CDR3aa: CASSAGQGLYNEQFF
CDR3nt: TGTGCCAGCAGTGCGGGACAGGGACTCTACAATGAGCAGTTCTTC

abundance: NA
j_gene: TRBJ2-7
v_gene: TRBV30
d_gene: TRBD1
CDR3aa: CAWSLTGTEQYF
CDR3nt: TGTGCCTGGAGTTTGACAGGGACCGAGCAGTACTTC

abundance: NA
j_gene: TRBJ1-2
v_gene: TRBV7-2
d_gene: NA
CDR3aa: CASSLGAGLGYGYTF
CDR3nt: TGTGCCAGCAGCTTGGGTGCGGGGCTGGGCTATGGCTACACCTTC

abundance: once
j_gene: TRBJ2-7
v_gene: TRBV11-2
d_gene: TRBD2
CDR3aa: CASSLVRPSGASSYEQYF
CDR3nt: TGTGCCAGCAGCTTAGTAAGGCCTAGCGGGGCCAGCTCCTACGAGCAGTACTTC

abundance: NA
j_gene: TRBJ2-1
v_gene: TRBV6-5
d_gene: TRBD2
CDR3aa: CASSRSGLVGNEQFF
CDR3nt: TGTGCCAGCAGTCGCTCGGGACTAGTCGGCAATGAGCAGTTCTTC

abundance: NA
j_gene: TRBJ1-2
v_gene: TRBV9
d_gene: TRBD1
CDR3aa: CASSEGTGYGYTF
CDR3nt: TGTGCCAGCAGCGAAGGGACAGGCTATGGCTACACCTTC

abundance: NA
j_gene: TRBJ1-3
v_gene: TRBV7-2
d_gene: NA
CDR3aa: CASSLGTRRYSGNTIYF
CDR3nt: TGTGCCAGCAGCTTAGGGACCAGACGCTACTCTGGAAACACCATATATTTT

abundance: NA
j_gene: TRBJ1-2
v_gene: TRBV5-1
d_gene: NA
CDR3aa: CASSLGGRGNYGYTF
CDR3nt: TGCGCCAGCAGCTTGGGGGGACGGGGTAACTATGGCTACACCTTC

abundance: NA
j_gene: TRBJ1-4
v_gene: TRBV30
d_gene: NA
CDR3aa: CAWRTASNEKLFF
CDR3nt: TGTGCCTGGAGGACAGCCTCTAATGAAAAACTGTTTTTT

abundance: NA
j_gene: TRBJ2-5
v_gene: TRBV7-9
d_gene: NA
CDR3aa: CASSSGGETQYF
CDR3nt: TGTGCCAGCAGCTCTGGGGGGGAGACCCAGTACTTC

abundance: NA
j_gene: TRBJ1-2
v_gene: TRBV6-6
d_gene: NA
CDR3aa: CASSREGPDGYTF
CDR3nt: TGTGCCAGCAGCCGTGAGGGGCCGGATGGCTACACCTTC

abundance: NA
j_gene: TRBJ2-7
v_gene: TRBV21-1
d_gene: NA
CDR3aa: CASSNEGTGSSYEQYF
CDR3nt: TGTGCCAGCAGCAACGAGGGGACAGGATCCTCCTACGAGCAGTACTTC

abundance: NA
j_gene: TRBJ1-1
v_gene: TRBV28
d_gene: TRBD1
CDR3aa: CASSSRGGTGHDTEAFF
CDR3nt: TGTGCCAGCAGTTCCCGCGGCGGGACAGGGCACGACACTGAAGCTTTCTTT

abundance: NA
j_gene: TRBJ1-1
v_gene: TRBV6-1
d_gene: NA
CDR3aa: CASKDPRRTFF
CDR3nt: TGTGCCAGCAAGGATCCCCGACGAACTTTCTTT

abundance: NA
j_gene: TRBJ2-7
v_gene: TRBV30
d_gene: NA
CDR3aa: CAWSVGWSSYEQYF
CDR3nt: TGTGCCTGGAGTGTGGGGTGGAGCTCCTACGAGCAGTACTTC

abundance: NA
j_gene: TRBJ2-1
v_gene: TRBV9
d_gene: TRBD2
CDR3aa: CASSVGLAGENEQFF
CDR3nt: TGTGCCAGCAGCGTAGGACTAGCGGGAGAAAATGAGCAGTTCTTC

abundance: NA
j_gene: TRBJ2-2
v_gene: TRBV25-1
d_gene: NA
CDR3aa: CASSERSSSRELFF
CDR3nt: TGTGCCAGCAGTGAACGGAGTTCGTCGAGGGAGCTGTTTTTT

abundance: NA
j_gene: TRBJ2-1
v_gene: TRBV19
d_gene: NA
CDR3aa: CASSITVETGRDEQFF
CDR3nt: TGTGCCAGTAGTATTACGGTAGAGACAGGGAGGGACGAGCAGTTCTTC

abundance: NA
j_gene: TRBJ2-7
v_gene: TRBV7-3
d_gene: TRBD1
CDR3aa: CASSSGTGHEQYF
CDR3nt: TGTGCCAGCAGCTCGGGGACAGGCCACGAGCAGTACTTC